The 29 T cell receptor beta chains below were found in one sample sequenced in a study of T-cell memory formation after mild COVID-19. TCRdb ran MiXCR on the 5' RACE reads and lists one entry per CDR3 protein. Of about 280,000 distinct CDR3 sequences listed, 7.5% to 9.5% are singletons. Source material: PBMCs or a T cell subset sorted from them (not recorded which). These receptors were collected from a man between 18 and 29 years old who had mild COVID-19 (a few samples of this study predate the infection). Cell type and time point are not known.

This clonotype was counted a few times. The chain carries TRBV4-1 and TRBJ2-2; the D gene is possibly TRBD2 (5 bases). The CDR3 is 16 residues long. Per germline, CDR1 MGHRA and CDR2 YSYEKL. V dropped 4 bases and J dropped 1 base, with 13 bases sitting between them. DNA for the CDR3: TGCGCCAGCAGCCCGATACCCCGGGGGAACACCGGGGAGCTGTTTTTT. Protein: CASSPIPRGNTGELFF.

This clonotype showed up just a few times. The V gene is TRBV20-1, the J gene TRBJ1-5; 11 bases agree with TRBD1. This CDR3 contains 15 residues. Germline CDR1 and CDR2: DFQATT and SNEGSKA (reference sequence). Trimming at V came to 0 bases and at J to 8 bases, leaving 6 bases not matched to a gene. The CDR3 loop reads CSARDWTGGSEPQHF. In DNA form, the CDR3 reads TGCAGTGCTAGAGACTGGACAGGGGGCAGTGAGCCCCAGCATTTT.

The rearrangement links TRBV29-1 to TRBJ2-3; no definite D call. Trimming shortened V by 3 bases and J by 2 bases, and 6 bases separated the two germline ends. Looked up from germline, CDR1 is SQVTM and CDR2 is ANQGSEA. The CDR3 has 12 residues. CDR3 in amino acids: CSVESSTDTQYF. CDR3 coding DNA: TGCAGCGTTGAGTCTTCCACAGATACGCAGTATTTT.

CDR3 region: CASSSTNGQVKPYEQYV. The CDR3 DNA reads as TGTGCCAGCAGCTCCACGAACGGACAGGTCAAGCCTTACGAGCAGTACGTC. V is TRBV7-6 and J is TRBJ2-7; 7 nucleotides match TRBD1. The CDR3 contains 17 residues. Germline assignment: CDR1 SGHVS and CDR2 FNYEAQ. With V trimmed by 4 bases and J by 4 bases, 16 bases remained unmatched.

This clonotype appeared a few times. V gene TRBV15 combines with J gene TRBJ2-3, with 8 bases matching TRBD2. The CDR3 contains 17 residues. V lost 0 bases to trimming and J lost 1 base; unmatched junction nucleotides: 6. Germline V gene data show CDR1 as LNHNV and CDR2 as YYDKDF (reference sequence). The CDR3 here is CATSRDSGGGRTDTQYF. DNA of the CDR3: TGTGCCACCAGCAGAGATTCGGGCGGGGGGCGCACAGATACGCAGTATTTT.

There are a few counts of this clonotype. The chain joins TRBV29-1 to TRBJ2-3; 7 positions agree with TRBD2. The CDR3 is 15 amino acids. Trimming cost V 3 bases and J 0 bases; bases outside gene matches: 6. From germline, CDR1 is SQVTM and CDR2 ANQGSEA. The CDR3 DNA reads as TGCAGCGTTGAGCTCGGGCGGGGGAGCACAGATACGCAGTATTTT. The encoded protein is CSVELGRGSTDTQYF.

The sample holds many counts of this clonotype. CDR3: CASSLAPGHQNIQYF. CDR3 DNA sequence: TGTGCCAGCAGCTTGGCCCCGGGACACCAAAACATTCAGTACTTC. The chain couples TRBV5-5 to TRBJ2-4; possible D gene TRBD1, 6 bases. The CDR3 consists of 15 residues. V was cut by 0 bases and J by 5 bases, with 12 bases left in between. From germline, CDR1 is SGHKS and CDR2 YYEKEE (reference sequence).

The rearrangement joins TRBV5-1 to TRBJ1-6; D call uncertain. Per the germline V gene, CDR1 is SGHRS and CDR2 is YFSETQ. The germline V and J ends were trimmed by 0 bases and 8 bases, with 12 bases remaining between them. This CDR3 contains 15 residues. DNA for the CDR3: TGCGCCAGCAGCTTGGTGGGTCGAGGTGATTCACCCCTCCACTTT. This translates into CASSLVGRGDSPLHF.

CDR3 loop: CASSLGLRQEIGYTF. DNA of the CDR3: TGTGCCAGCAGCTTAGGATTGAGACAGGAAATCGGCTACACCTTC. This rearrangement joins TRBV7-2 to TRBJ1-2, with a tentative D call TRBD1 (6 bases). CDR1 is SGHTA and CDR2 is FQGNSA in the germline V gene. V lost 1 base, J lost 8 bases, and 17 bases lay in between. This CDR3 contains 15 residues.

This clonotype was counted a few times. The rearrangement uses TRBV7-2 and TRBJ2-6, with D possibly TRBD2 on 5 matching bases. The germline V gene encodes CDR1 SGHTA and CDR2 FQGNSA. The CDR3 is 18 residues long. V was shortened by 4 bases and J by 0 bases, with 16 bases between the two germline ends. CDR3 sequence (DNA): TGTGCCAGCAGCTCCAACGTTCGAGGGTACTCTGGGGCCAACGTCCTGACTTTC. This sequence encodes CASSSNVRGYSGANVLTF.

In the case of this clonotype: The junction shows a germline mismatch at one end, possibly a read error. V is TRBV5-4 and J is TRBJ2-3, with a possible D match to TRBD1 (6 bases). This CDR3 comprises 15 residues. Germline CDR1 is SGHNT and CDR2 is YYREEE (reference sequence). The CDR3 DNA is TGTGCCAGCAGTTTGGAGATTACAGGGTTGGATACGCAGTATTTT. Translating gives CASSLEITGLDTQYF.

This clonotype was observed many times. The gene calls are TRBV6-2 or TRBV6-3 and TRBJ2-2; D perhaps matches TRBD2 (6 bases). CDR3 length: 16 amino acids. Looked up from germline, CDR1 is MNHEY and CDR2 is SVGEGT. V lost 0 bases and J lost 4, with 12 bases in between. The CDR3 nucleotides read TGTGCCAGCAGTTACTCGCGGCTAGCGCGCACCGGGGAGCTGTTTTTT. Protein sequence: CASSYSRLARTGELFF.

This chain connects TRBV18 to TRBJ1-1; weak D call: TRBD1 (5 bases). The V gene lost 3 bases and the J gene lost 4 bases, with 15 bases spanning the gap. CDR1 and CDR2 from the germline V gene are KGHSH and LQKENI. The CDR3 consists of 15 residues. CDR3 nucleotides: TGTGCCAGCTCACCTCAGGGCCGGCGGTCCACTGAAGCTTTCTTT. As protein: CASSPQGRRSTEAFF.

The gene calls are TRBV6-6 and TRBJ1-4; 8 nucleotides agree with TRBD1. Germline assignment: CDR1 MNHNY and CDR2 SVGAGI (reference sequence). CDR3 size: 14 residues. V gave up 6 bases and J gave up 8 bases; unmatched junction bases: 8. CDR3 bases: TGTGCCAGCAGGCAGACAGGGGTTTGGGAAAAACTGTTTTTT. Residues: CASRQTGVWEKLFF.

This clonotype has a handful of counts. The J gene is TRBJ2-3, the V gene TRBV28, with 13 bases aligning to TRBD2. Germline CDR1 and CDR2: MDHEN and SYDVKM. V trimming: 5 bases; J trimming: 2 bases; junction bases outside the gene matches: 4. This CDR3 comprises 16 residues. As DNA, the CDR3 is TGTGCCAGCAGTGGTGGACTAGCGGGGGTCACAGATACGCAGTATTTT. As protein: CASSGGLAGVTDTQYF.

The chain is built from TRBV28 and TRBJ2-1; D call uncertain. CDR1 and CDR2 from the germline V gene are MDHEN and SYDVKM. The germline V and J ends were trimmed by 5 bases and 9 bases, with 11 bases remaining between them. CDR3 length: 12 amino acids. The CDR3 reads CASSTPGREQFF. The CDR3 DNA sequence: TGTGCCAGCAGTACACCAGGACGTGAGCAGTTCTTC.

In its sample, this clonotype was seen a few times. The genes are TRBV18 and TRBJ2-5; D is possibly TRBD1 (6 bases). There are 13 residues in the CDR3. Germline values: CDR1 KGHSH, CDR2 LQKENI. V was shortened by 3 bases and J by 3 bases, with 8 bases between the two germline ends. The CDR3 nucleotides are TGTGCCAGCTCACCGGCAGGGGAAGAGACCCAGTACTTC. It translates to CASSPAGEETQYF.

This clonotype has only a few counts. The CDR3 sequence is CASSRGTEFTGELFF. In DNA, the CDR3 is TGCGCCAGCAGCCGCGGGACAGAGTTTACCGGGGAGCTGTTTTTT. V is TRBV5-1 and J is TRBJ2-2; D perhaps matches TRBD1 (7 bases). This CDR3 is 15 amino acids long. Germline V gene lookup returns CDR1 SGHRS and CDR2 YFSETQ. Trimming shortened V by 4 bases and J by 5 bases, and 15 bases separated the two germline ends.

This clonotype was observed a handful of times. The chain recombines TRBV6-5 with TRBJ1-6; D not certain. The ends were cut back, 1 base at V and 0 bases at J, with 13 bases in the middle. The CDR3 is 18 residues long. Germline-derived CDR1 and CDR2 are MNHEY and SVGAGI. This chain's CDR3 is CASSYYRPRSSYNSPLHF. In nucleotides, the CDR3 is TGTGCCAGCAGTTACTACAGACCCAGGAGCTCCTATAATTCACCCCTCCACTTT.

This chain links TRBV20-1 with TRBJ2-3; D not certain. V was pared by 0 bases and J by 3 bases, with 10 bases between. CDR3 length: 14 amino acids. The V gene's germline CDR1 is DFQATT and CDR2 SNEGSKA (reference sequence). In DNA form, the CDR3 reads TGCAGTGCTAGAGATCTCAGACGGACAGATACGCAGTATTTT. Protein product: CSARDLRRTDTQYF.

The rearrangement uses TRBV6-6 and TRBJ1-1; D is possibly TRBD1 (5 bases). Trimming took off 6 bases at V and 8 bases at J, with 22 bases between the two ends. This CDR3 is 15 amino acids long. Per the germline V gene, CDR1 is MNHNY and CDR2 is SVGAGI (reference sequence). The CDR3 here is CASSLIGGVDNEAFF. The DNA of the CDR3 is TGTGCCAGCAGCTTAATTGGGGGGGTTGACAACGAAGCTTTCTTT.

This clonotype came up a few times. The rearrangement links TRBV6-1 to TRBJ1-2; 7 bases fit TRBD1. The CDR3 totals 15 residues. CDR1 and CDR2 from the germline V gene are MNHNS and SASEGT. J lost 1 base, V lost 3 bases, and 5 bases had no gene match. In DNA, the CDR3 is TGTGCCAGCAGTGATGTGGGACAGAATAACTATGGCTACACCTTC. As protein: CASSDVGQNNYGYTF.

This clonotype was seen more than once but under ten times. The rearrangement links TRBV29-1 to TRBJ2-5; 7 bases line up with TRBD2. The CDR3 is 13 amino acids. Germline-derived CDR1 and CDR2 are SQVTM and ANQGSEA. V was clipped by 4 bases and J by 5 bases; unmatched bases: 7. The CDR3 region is CSVVGPGGETQYF. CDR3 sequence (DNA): TGCAGCGTTGTCGGGCCCGGGGGGGAGACCCAGTACTTC.

CDR3 DNA sequence: TGTGCCAGCAGTGATTCGGACAGGCCCGCCGCGTCGGAGTTCTTC. Residues: CASSDSDRPAASEFF. The chain recombines TRBV6-6 with TRBJ2-1; 7 bases line up with TRBD1. J gave up 14 bases and V 5 bases, and 18 bases lay outside the gene matches. CDR1 is MNHNY and CDR2 is SVGAGI in the germline V gene (reference sequence). This CDR3 is built from 15 residues.

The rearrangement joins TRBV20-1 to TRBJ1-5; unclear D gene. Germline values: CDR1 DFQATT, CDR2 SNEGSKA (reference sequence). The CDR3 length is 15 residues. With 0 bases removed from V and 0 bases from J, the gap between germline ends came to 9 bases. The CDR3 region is CSAREDSLSNQPQHF. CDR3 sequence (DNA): TGCAGTGCTAGAGAGGATAGTCTTAGCAATCAGCCCCAGCATTTT.

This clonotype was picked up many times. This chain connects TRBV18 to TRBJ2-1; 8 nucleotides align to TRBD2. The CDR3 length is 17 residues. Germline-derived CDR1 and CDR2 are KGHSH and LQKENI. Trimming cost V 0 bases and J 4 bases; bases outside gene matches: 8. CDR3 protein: CASSPPGSGGRYNEQFF. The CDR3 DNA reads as TGTGCCAGCTCACCACCGGGGAGCGGGGGTCGTTACAATGAGCAGTTCTTC.

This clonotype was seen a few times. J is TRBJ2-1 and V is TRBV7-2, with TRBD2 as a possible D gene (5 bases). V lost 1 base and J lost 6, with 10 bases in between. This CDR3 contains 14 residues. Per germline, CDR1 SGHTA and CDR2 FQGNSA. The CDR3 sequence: CASSLGHRGNEQFF. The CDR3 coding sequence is TGTGCCAGCAGCTTAGGACACCGGGGCAATGAGCAGTTCTTC.

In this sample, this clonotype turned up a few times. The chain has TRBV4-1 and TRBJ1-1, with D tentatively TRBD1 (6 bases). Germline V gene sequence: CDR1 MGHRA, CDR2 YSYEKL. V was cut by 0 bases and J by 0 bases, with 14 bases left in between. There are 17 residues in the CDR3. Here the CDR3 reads CASSQDRRRGVNTEAFF. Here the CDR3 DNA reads TGCGCCAGCAGCCAAGATCGGAGGAGGGGGGTGAACACTGAAGCTTTCTTT.

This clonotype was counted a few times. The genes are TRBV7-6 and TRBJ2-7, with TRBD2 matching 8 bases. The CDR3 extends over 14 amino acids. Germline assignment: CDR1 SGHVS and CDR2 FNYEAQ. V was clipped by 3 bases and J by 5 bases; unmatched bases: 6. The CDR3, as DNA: TGTGCCAGCAGCTTTAGCGGGGAGACCCACGAGCAGTACTTC. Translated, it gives CASSFSGETHEQYF.